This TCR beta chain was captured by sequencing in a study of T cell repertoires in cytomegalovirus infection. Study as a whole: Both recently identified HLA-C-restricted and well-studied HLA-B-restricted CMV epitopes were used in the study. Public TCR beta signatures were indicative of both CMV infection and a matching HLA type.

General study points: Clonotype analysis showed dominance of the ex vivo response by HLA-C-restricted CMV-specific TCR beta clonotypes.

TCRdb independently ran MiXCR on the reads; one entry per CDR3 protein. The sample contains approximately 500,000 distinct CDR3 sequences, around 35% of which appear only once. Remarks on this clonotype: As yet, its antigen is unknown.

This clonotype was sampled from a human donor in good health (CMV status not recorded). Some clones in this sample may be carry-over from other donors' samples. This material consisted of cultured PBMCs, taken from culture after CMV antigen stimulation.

The CDR3 DNA is TGCAGCGTTGAAGATCCAACCGGAGGCTATGGCTACACCTTC. Its translation is CSVEDPTGGYGYTF. This chain uses TRBV29-1 with TRBJ1-2, with no clear D. CDR3 length: 14 amino acids. CDR1 is SQVTM and CDR2 is ANQGSEA in the germline V gene. V was clipped by 0 bases and J by 4 bases, with 12 bases between them.